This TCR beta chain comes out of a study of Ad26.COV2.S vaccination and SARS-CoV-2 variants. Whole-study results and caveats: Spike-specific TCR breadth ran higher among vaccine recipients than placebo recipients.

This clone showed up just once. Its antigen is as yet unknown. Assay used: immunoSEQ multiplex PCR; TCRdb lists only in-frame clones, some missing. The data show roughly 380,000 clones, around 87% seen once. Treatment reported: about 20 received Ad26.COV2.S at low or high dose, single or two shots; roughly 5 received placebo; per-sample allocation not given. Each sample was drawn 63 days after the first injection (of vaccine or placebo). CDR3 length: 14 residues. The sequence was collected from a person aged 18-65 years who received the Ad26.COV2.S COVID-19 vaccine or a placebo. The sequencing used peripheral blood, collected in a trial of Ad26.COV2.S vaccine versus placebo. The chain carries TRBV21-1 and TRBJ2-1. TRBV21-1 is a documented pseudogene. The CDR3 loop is CASSTRGYNNEQFF. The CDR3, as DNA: TGTGCCAGCAGCACCCGGGGCTACAACAATGAGCAGTTCTTC.